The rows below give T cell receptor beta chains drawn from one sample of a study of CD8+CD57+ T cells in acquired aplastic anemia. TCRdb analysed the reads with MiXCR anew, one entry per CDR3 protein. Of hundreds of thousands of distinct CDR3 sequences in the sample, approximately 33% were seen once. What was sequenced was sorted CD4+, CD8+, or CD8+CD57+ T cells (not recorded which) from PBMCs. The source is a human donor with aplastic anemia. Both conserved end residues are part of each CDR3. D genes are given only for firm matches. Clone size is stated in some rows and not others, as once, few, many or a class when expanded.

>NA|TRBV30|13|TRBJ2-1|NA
TGTGCCTGGAGAGCGGGCGCCAACAATGAGCAGTTCTTC
CAWRAGANNEQFF
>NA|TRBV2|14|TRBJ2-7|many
TGTGCCAGCAACCCACGGAGCGTCGGCCACGAGCAGTACTTC
CASNPRSVGHEQYF
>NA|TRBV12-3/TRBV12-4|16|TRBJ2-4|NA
TGTGCCAGCAGTTTCCCCCAGAAACTAGCCAAAAGCATTCAGTACTTC
CASSFPQKLAKSIQYF
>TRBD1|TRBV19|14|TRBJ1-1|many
TGTGCCAGTAGATGGGGGACTGGGACAGGTGAAGCTTTCTTT
CASRWGTGTGEAFF
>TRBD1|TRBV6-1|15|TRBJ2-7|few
TGTGCCAGCACTCCGGGACAGGGGCACTCCTACGAGCAGTACTTC
CASTPGQGHSYEQYF
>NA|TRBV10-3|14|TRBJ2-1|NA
TGTGCCAGCAGTTACTCGTCTTTCCTCGGTCAACAGTTCTTC
CASSYSSFLGQQFF
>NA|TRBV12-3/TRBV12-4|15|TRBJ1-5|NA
TGTGCCAGCAGTTTAGCGGGGGGGAACAGTCAGCCCCAGCATTTT
CASSLAGGNSQPQHF
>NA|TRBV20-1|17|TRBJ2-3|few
TGCAGTGCTAGCCCCGGGGATGGCTCGGCTAGCACAGATACGCAGTATTTT
CSASPGDGSASTDTQYF
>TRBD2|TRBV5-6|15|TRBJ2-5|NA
TGTGCCAGCAGCTTGATGGCTAGCGGGGCGGAGACCCAGTACTTC
CASSLMASGAETQYF
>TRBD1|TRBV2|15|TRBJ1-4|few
TGTGCCAGCAGTAGCAGACAGGGTTCAGATGAAAAACTGTTTTTT
CASSSRQGSDEKLFF
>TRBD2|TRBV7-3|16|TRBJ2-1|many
TGTGCCAGCAGCTTAGCTAGCGGTAGCTCCTACAATGAGCAGTTCTTC
CASSLASGSSYNEQFF
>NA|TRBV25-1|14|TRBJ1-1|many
TGTGCCAGCAAACTGGGGGTCCCTGGGACTGAAGCTTTCTTT
CASKLGVPGTEAFF
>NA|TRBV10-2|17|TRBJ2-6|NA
TGCGCCAGCAGTGAGTCGGAATCCCACTCTGGGGCCAACGTCCTGACTTTC
CASSESESHSGANVLTF
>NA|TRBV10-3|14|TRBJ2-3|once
TGTGCCATCAGTGACTACGGGCCCACAGATACGCAGTATTTT
CAISDYGPTDTQYF
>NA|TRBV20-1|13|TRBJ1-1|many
TGCAGTGCTAGAGTGACGGGGAACACTGAAGCTTTCTTT
CSARVTGNTEAFF
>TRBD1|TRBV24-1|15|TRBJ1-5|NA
TGTGCCACCAGTGATACTCAGGGGGGGCATCAGCCCCAGCATTTT
CATSDTQGGHQPQHF
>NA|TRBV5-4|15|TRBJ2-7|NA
TGTGCCAGTAGCTTGGGCAGTTTCGACAACTACGAGCAGTACTTC
CASSLGSFDNYEQYF
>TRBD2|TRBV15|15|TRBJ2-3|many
TGTGCCACCAGCAGAGAATTAGCGGGAGGAGATACGCAGTATTTT
CATSRELAGGDTQYF
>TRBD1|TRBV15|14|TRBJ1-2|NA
TGTGCCACCAGCAAAATAGACAGGGCTGATGGCTACACCTTC
CATSKIDRADGYTF
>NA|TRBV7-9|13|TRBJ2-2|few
TGTGCCAGCAGCTTATATCTCACCGGGGAGCTGTTTTTT
CASSLYLTGELFF
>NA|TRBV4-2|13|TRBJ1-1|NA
TGTGCCAGCAGCCATTTTAAGAACACTGAGGCTTTCTTT
CASSHFKNTEAFF
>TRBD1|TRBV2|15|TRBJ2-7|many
TGTGCCAGCACGGGGCCCGGTGAGGGGGCACATGAGCAGTACTTC
CASTGPGEGAHEQYF
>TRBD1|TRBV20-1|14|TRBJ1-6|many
TGCAGTGCTGAGGACAGGGTTGTTAATTCACCCCTCCACTTT
CSAEDRVVNSPLHF
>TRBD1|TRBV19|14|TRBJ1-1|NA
TGTGCCAGCAGCTCCCGGGACAGGGAAGCTGAAGCTTTCTTT
CASSSRDREAEAFF
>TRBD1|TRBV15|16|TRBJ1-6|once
TGTGCCACCAGCCGTGGACAGGGGTCCGGTAATTCACCCCTCCACTTT
CATSRGQGSGNSPLHF
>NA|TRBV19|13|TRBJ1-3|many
TGTGCCACCTCTATTGGGACTGGAAACACCATATATTTT
CATSIGTGNTIYF
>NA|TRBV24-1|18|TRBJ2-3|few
TGTGCCACCAGTGATTGGACCCCTAGCGCGGATAGCACAGATACGCAGTATTTT
CATSDWTPSADSTDTQYF
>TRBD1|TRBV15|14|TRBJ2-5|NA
TGTGCCACCAGCAGAGCGGGACAGGGAGAGACCCAGTACTTC
CATSRAGQGETQYF
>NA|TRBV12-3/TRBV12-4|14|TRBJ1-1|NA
TGTGCCAACAGTTTAGCAGAGACAGACACTGAAGCTTTCTTT
CANSLAETDTEAFF
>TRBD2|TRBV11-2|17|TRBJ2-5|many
TGTGCCAGCAGCTTAGTTAGGACTAGCGGGGGGCAAGAGACCCAGTACTTC
CASSLVRTSGGQETQYF
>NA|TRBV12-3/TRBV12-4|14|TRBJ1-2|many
TGTGCCAGCAGTTTAGTGGGGGGCGGCTATGGCTACACCTTC
CASSLVGGGYGYTF